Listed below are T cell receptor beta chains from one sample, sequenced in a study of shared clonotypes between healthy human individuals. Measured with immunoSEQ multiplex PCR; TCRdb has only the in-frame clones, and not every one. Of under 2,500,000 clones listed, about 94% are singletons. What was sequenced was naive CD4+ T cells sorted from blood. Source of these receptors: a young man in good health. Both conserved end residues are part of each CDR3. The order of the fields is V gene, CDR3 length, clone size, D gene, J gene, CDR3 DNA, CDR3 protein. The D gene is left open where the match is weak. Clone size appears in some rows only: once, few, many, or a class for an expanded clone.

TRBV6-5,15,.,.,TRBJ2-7,TGTGCCAGCAGTTACTCTACCTCTGGCTCCTACGAGCAGTACTTC,CASSYSTSGSYEQYF
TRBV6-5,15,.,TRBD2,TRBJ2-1,TGTGCCAGCAGTCCAGCGGGGGGGCCCAGCAATGAGCAGTTCTTC,CASSPAGGPSNEQFF
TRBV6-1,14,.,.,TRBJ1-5,TGTGCCAGCAGAGGGGGGGGAGACAATCAGCCCCAGCATTTT,CASRGGGDNQPQHF
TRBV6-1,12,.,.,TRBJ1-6,TGTGCCAGCATCACAGGGAATTCACCCCTCCACTTT,CASITGNSPLHF
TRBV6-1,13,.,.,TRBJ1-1,TGTGCCAGTAGATTACCACCCTGGCAGGTGGCTTTCTTT,CASRLPPWQVAFF
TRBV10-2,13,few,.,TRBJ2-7,TGCGCCAGCAGTGAGACTAGCAAGAGCGAGCAGTACTTC,CASSETSKSEQYF
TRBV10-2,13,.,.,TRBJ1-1,TGCGCCAGCAGTGACCAGAAGAACACTGAAGCTTTCTTT,CASSDQKNTEAFF
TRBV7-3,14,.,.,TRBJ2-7,TGTGCCAGCAGCCCCGGAGGGGGCTCCTACGAGCAGTACTTC,CASSPGGGSYEQYF
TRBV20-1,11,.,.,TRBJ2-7,TGCAGTGCTAGGGCCGGGAGCGAGCAGTACTTC,CSARAGSEQYF
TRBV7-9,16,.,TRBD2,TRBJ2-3,TGTGCCAGCAGCCTACTAACTAGCGGGGGAAGGGATACGCAGTATTTT,CASSLLTSGGRDTQYF
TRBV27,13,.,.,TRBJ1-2,TGTGCCAGCAGTTTAACGGACAGTGCCGGCTACACCTTC,CASSLTDSAGYTF
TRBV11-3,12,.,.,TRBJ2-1,TGTGCCAGCAGCTCTACCTACAATGAGCAGTTCTTC,CASSSTYNEQFF
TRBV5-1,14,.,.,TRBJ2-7,TGCGCCAGCAGCTTGAGTGAGGGGGCCTACGAGCAGTACTTC,CASSLSEGAYEQYF
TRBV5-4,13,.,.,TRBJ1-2,TGTGCCAGCAGCTTGAACATAAACTATGGCTACACCTTC,CASSLNINYGYTF
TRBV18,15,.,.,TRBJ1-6,TGTGCCAGCTCACCAGGAGGGAACTATAATTCACCCCTCCACTTT,CASSPGGNYNSPLHF
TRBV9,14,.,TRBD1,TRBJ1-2,TGTGCCAGCAGCCTACGACAGGGGATCTATGGCTACACCTTC,CASSLRQGIYGYTF
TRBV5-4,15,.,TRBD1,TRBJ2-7,TGTGCCAGCAGCTTGGGGCCAGGGGGACCCTACGAGCAGTACTTC,CASSLGPGGPYEQYF
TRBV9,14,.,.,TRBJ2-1,TGTGCCAGCAGCGTTGGGTACTCCTACAATGAGCAGTTCTTC,CASSVGYSYNEQFF
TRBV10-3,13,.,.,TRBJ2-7,TGTGCCATCAGTGCTCTACTCTCCTACGAGCAGTACTTC,CAISALLSYEQYF
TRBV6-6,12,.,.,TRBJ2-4,TGTGCCAGCAGTTACGAGGGTGACATTCAGTACTTC,CASSYEGDIQYF
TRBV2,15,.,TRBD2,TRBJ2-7,TGTGCCAGCATTCCGACTAGCGGGGGTAGCTACGAGCAGTACTTC,CASIPTSGGSYEQYF
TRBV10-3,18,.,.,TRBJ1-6,TGTGCCATCAGAGCCTTCCGGGACCCTCCTGGAGGGAATTCACCCCTCCACTTT,CAIRAFRDPPGGNSPLHF
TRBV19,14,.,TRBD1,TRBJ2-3,TGTGCCAGTAGTATTCAGGGGGCCGAAGATACGCAGTATTTT,CASSIQGAEDTQYF
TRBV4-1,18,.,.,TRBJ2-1,TGCGCCAGCAGCCAAGTTATGAAGCTTTCCGACTCCTACAATGAGCAGTTCTTC,CASSQVMKLSDSYNEQFF
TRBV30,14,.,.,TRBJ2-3,TGTGCCTGGGGGGTGGGCCTCACCACAGATACGCAGTATTTT,CAWGVGLTTDTQYF
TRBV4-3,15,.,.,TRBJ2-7,TGCGCCAGCAGCCAAGAGGTGGTTGCCTCCTACGAGCAGTACTTC,CASSQEVVASYEQYF
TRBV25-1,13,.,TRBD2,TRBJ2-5,TGTGCCAGCAGTGTGTCGGGGGGAGAGACCCAGTACTTC,CASSVSGGETQYF
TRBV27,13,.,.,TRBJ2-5,TGTGCCAGCAGTTTAGGCGGAGGGGGGGGCCAGTACTTC,CASSLGGGGGQYF
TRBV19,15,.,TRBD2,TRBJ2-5,TGTGCCAGTAGTCTAGCGGGAGGGGTCCAAGAGACCCAGTACTTC,CASSLAGGVQETQYF
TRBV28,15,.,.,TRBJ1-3,TGTGCCAGCAGGGACGGGTGGAAGACTGGAAACACCATATATTTT,CASRDGWKTGNTIYF
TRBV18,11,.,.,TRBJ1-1,TGTGCCAGCTCCCACGAGGCTGAAGCTTTCTTT,CASSHEAEAFF
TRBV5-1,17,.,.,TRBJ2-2,TGCGCCAGCAGCTTTTCTTCCACTTACTGGAACACCGGGGAGCTGTTTTTT,CASSFSSTYWNTGELFF
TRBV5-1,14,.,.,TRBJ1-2,TGCGCCAGCAGCTCCGGGGCAACTAACTATGGCTACACCTTC,CASSSGATNYGYTF
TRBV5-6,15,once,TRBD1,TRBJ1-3,TGTGCCAGCAGCAACCGACAGGGGGCAGGAAACACCATATATTTT,CASSNRQGAGNTIYF
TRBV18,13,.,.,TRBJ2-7,TGTGCCAGCTCACCAAGGGACGGAGCGGTAGAGGACTTC,CASSPRDGAVEDF
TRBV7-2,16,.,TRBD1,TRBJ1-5,TGTGCCAGCAGCTTAGGGACAGGGGCTAGCAATCAGCCCCAGCATTTT,CASSLGTGASNQPQHF
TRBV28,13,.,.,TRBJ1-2,TGTGCCAGCAGGGTTGGACGGGACTATGGCTACACCTTC,CASRVGRDYGYTF
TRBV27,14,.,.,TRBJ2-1,TGTGCCAGCAGTTTCAGTACTAGTTACAATGAGCAGTTCTTC,CASSFSTSYNEQFF
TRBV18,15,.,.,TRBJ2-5,TGTGCCAGCTCACCATCCTCGGCAGTGCAAGAGACCCAGTACTTC,CASSPSSAVQETQYF
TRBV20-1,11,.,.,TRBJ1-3,TGCAGTGTCGGGGGGGGAAACACCATATATTTT,CSVGGGNTIYF
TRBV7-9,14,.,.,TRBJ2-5,TGTGCCAGCAGCATCAGACTGGGACAAGAGACCCAGTACTTC,CASSIRLGQETQYF
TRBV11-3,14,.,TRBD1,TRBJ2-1,TGTGCCAGCAGCTTACCCGGGACAGTCAATGAGCAGTTCTTC,CASSLPGTVNEQFF
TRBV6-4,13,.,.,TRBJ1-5,TGTGCCAGCAGCCCATTCCAGAATCAGCCCCAGCATTTT,CASSPFQNQPQHF
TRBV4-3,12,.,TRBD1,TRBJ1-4,TGCGCCTCAGGGGGAGGTTATGGAAAACTGTTTTTT,CASGGGYGKLFF
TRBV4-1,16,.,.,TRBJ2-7,TGCGCCAGCAGCCAAGTTGTGGCAGTCCTTCCCTACGAGCAGTACTTC,CASSQVVAVLPYEQYF
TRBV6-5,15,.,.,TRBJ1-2,TGTGCCAGCAGTTACTCGCCCCACAGGGCTCGTGGCTACACCTTC,CASSYSPHRARGYTF
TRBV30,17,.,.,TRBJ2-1,TGTGCCTGGGGGAGGTGGTCGGCAGGGCGGTCCTACAATGAGCAGTTCTTC,CAWGRWSAGRSYNEQFF
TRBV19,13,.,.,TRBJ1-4,TGTGCCAGTGGCCTAGGGACTAATGAAAAACTGTTTTTT,CASGLGTNEKLFF
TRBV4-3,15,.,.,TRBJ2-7,TGCGCCAGCAGCCAAGATCTGGCAAGCGCCTACGAGCAGTACTTC,CASSQDLASAYEQYF
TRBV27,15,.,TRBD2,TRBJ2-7,TGTGCCAGCAGTTTATCGGGACTAGCGGTCTACGAGCAGTACTTC,CASSLSGLAVYEQYF
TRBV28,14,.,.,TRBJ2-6,TGTGCCAGCAGTATAACCTCTGGGGCCAACGTCCTGACTTTC,CASSITSGANVLTF
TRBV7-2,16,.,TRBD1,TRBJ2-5,TGTGCCAGCAGCCGAGGCCGCGGACAGGGGAAAGAGACCCAGTACTTC,CASSRGRGQGKETQYF
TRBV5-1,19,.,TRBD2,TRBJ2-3,TGCGCCAGCAGCTTGGGGGGACTAGCGTTGCAAGCTAGCACAGATACGCAGTATTTT,CASSLGGLALQASTDTQYF
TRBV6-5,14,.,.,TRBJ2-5,TGTGCCAGCACCCGGCGCCAGGGAAAAGAGACCCAGTACTTC,CASTRRQGKETQYF
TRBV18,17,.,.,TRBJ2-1,TGTGCCAGCTCACTAGCCCTAGCGACTAGTATTTACAATGAGCAGTTCTTC,CASSLALATSIYNEQFF